This T cell receptor (beta chain) was identified in a study of CD8 T cells in Susac syndrome. The authors carried out high-throughput sequencing of TCR beta. They applied it to CD8+ and CD4+ T cells obtained from blood. V was clipped by 4 bases and J by 4 bases; unmatched bases: 10. CDR1 is SEHNR and CDR2 is FQNEAQ in the germline V gene (reference sequence). The CDR3 spans 18 residues. Reverse transcription of roughly 0.5 to 1 ug RNA was carried out with random hexamers. Multiplex immunoSEQ PCR targeted 54 Vbeta and 13 Jbeta TCR beta segments. MiXCR, applied by TCRdb to the immunoSEQ multiplex PCR reads, yields one record per CDR3 protein. The sample yields around 140,000 distinct CDR3 sequences, around 80% seen once.

Specimen: CD8+ T cells from PBMCs. The chain uses TRBV7-9 and TRBJ2-2; TRBD2 aligns across 12 bases. The TCR was taken from a human donor with multiple sclerosis. The CDR3 DNA reads TGTGCCAGCAGCTCCCGACTAGCGGGGGTCGGTGGCACCGGGGAGCTGTTTTTT. It is translated as CASSSRLAGVGGTGELFF.